The 30 T cell receptor beta chains listed next were all sequenced from one sample in a study of identifying expanded T cells in peripheral blood. The data were produced by immunoSEQ multiplex PCR, yet TCRdb's version contains in-frame clones alone and is incomplete. The sample comprises about 110,000 clones, around 90% of which are singletons, and 8.4% rests with the top ten. The sample consisted of blood. The receptors stem from a person aged 18 to 70 in good health.

This sequence joins TRBV30 and TRBJ2-1, with D possibly being TRBD2 (6 bases). The V end lost 0 bases, the J end lost 10 bases, and 13 bases lay between the germline ends. CDR3 length: 13 residues. Germline-derived CDR1 and CDR2 are GTSNPN and SVGIG (reference sequence). The CDR3 protein is CAWSVGGAREQFF. The DNA of the CDR3 is TGTGCCTGGAGTGTTGGAGGGGCCAGGGAGCAGTTCTTC.

The CDR3 DNA follows: TGTGCCAGCAGCTGGGGCGGGGAGCTGTTTTTT. It encodes CASSWGGELFF. The chain employs TRBV5-5 and TRBJ2-2; no reliable D call. The CDR3 length is 11 residues. Germline CDR1 and CDR2: SGHKS and YYEKEE (reference sequence). V dropped 3 bases and J dropped 7 bases, with 4 bases sitting between them.

This clone has just one count. The chain couples TRBV28 to TRBJ2-3; D is possibly TRBD2 (5 bases). Germline V gives CDR1 MDHEN, CDR2 SYDVKM. V lost 6 bases to trimming and J lost 2 bases, with 18 bases between them. CDR3 size: 16 residues. The CDR3 sequence is CASRMSRGPTTDTQYF. The CDR3 bases are TGTGCCAGCAGGATGTCTCGCGGGCCGACCACAGATACGCAGTATTTT. Based on the CDR3 plus reference TRBV28 and TRBJ2-3, the full variable domain is DVKVTQSSRYLVKRTGEKVFLECVQDMDHENMFWYRQDPGLGLRLIYFSYDVKMKEKGDIPEGYSVSREKKERFSLILESASTNQTSMYLCASRMSRGPTTDTQYFGPGTRLTVL.

V usage is TRBV5-1 and J usage is TRBJ2-1; 8 positions agree with TRBD2. The V and J ends lost 0 bases and 7 bases, in that order; junction bases with no gene match: 6. The CDR3 runs 15 residues. CDR1 and CDR2 (germline): SGHRS, YFSETQ. The chain's CDR3 is CASSLAGGLNNEQFF. The CDR3 coding sequence is TGCGCCAGCAGCTTGGCGGGGGGGTTGAATAATGAGCAGTTCTTC.

The chain links TRBV7-2 to TRBJ2-7, with D unclear. Trimming shortened V by 5 bases and J by 0 bases, and 2 bases separated the two germline ends. The CDR3 has 11 amino acids. Germline lookup yields CDR1 SGHTA and CDR2 FQGNSA. The CDR3 sequence is CASSVSYEQYF. The DNA for the CDR3 is TGTGCCAGCAGCGTCTCCTACGAGCAGTACTTC.

The chain has TRBV6-6 and TRBJ2-4, with D possibly matching TRBD1 (5 bases). CDR1 and CDR2 from the germline V gene are MNHNY and SVGAGI (reference sequence). V was cut by 4 bases and J by 1 base, with 11 bases left in between. The CDR3 sequence is 15 residues long. The CDR3 sequence is CASSFQGTAKNIQYF. The CDR3 bases are TGTGCCAGCAGTTTTCAGGGAACGGCCAAAAACATTCAGTACTTC.

This CDR3 is CASRLGRSYEQYF. In DNA form, the CDR3 reads TGTGCCAGCAGACTGGGACGTTCCTACGAGCAGTACTTC. The V call is TRBV28, the J call TRBJ2-7; the D gene could be TRBD1 or TRBD2 (5 bases each). Looked up from germline, CDR1 is MDHEN and CDR2 is SYDVKM. Trimming shortened V by 6 bases and J by 1 base, and 10 bases separated the two germline ends. The CDR3 runs 13 residues.

This clone was detected only once. The rearrangement joins TRBV18 to TRBJ1-4, with D unresolved. This CDR3 has 11 amino acids. Trimming stripped 6 bases from V and 8 bases from J, with 7 bases between. The germline gives CDR1 KGHSH, CDR2 LQKENI. CDR3 sequence reads: CASSGEEKLFF. DNA for the CDR3: TGTGCCAGCTCCGGGGAGGAAAAACTGTTTTTT.

The chain combines TRBV30 with TRBJ2-5; 8 bases are a match to TRBD2. CDR1 and CDR2 from the germline V gene are GTSNPN and SVGIG (reference sequence). CDR3 length: 13 amino acids. With V trimmed by 4 bases and J by 5 bases, 6 bases remained unmatched. The CDR3 nucleotides are TGTGCCTGGAATTTGCGCGGGGGGGAGACCCAGTACTTC. Residues: CAWNLRGGETQYF. The variable domain in full, with the rest retrieved from reference TRBV30 and TRBJ2-5, is SQTIHQWPATLVQPVGSPLSLECTVEGTSNPNLYWYRQAAGRGLQLLFYSVGIGQISSEVPQNLSASRPQDRQFILSSKKLLLSDSGFYLCAWNLRGGETQYFGPGTRLLVL.

The CDR3 coding sequence is TGTGCCAGCGGAGAACAGGGGCCTTCGGTGCAGTACTTC. Amino acids: CASGEQGPSVQYF. The V and J genes are TRBV11-2 and TRBJ2-7; the match to TRBD1 covers 7 bases. This CDR3 is built from 13 residues. Germline CDR1 SGHAT, CDR2 FQNNGV. V lost 8 bases and J lost 9; bases outside the gene matches: 13.

The chain recombines TRBV18 with TRBJ1-1; perhaps TRBD1 as D (5 bases). This CDR3 spans 15 amino acids. The germline V gene encodes CDR1 KGHSH and CDR2 LQKENI. Trimming removed 2 bases at V and 4 bases at J, with 14 bases between. This CDR3 reads CASSPGTDRGTEAFF. The DNA of the CDR3 is TGTGCCAGCTCACCAGGGACCGATCGTGGCACTGAAGCTTTCTTT.

J is TRBJ2-2 and V is TRBV28; maybe TRBD2 (5 bases). V was shortened by 7 bases and J by 7 bases, with 19 bases between the two germline ends. Germline loops: CDR1 MDHEN, CDR2 SYDVKM. The CDR3 runs 15 residues. The CDR3 reads CASTAGGRFFGELFF. Written as DNA, the CDR3 is TGTGCCAGCACGGCAGGTGGGAGATTCTTCGGGGAGCTGTTTTTT.

The chain employs TRBV5-1 and TRBJ2-7, with D uncertain. Germline CDR1 SGHRS, CDR2 YFSETQ. Trimming left V 4 bases short and J 0 bases short, with 5 bases between. The CDR3 is 12 residues long. CDR3 nucleotides: TGCGCCAGCAGCATGAGCTCCTACGAGCAGTACTTC. Translated, it gives CASSMSSYEQYF.

The V call is TRBV18, the J call TRBJ2-7; TRBD1 matches at 7 bases. CDR3 size: 15 residues. From germline, CDR1 is KGHSH and CDR2 LQKENI. The J segment lost 0 bases and the V segment lost 5 bases, leaving 7 bases of the junction unmatched. The CDR3, as DNA: TGTGCCAGCTCAATTGGACAGGCCCGCTCCTACGAGCAGTACTTC. Amino acids: CASSIGQARSYEQYF.

The rearrangement joins TRBV2 to TRBJ2-7, with 9 positions matching TRBD1. This CDR3 has 14 amino acids. V dropped 10 bases and J dropped 7; count of bases not matched to a gene: 14. The V gene's germline CDR1 is SNHLY and CDR2 FYNNEI. For the CDR3, the DNA is TGTGCCACCAGGGCGACAGGGGGAAATCGGGAGCAGTACTTC. Encoded protein: CATRATGGNREQYF. Complete variable domain (other parts from reference TRBV2 and TRBJ2-7): EPEVTQTPSHQVTQMGQEVILRCVPISNHLYFYWYRQILGQKVEFLVSFYNNEISEKSEIFDDQFSVERPDGSNFTLKIRSTKLEDSAMYFCATRATGGNREQYFGPGTRLTVT.

The chain carries TRBV7-3 and TRBJ2-2; 7 bases align to TRBD1. J gave up 0 bases and V 6 bases, and 4 bases lay outside the gene matches. The CDR3 covers 15 residues. Germline-derived CDR1 and CDR2 are SGHTA and FQGTGA. The CDR3 bases are TGTGCCAGCAGGTCAGGGGGACCGAACACCGGGGAGCTGTTTTTT. Protein: CASRSGGPNTGELFF. Full variable domain (missing parts from reference TRBV7-3 and TRBJ2-2): GAGVSQTPSNKVTEKGKYVELRCDPISGHTALYWYRQSLGQGPEFLIYFQGTGAADDSGLPNDRFFAVRPEGSVSTLKIQRTERGDSAVYLCASRSGGPNTGELFFGEGSRLTVL.

In its sample, this clone was seen a few times. This chain joins TRBV21-1 and TRBJ1-5; TRBD1 is the table's D call and was not checked against the DNA. TRBV21-1 is marked as a pseudogene. CDR3 length: 16 residues. CDR3 loop: CASSWNRQYSNQPQHF. In DNA, the CDR3 is TGTGCCAGCAGCTGGAACAGGCAATATAGCAATCAGCCCCAGCATTTT.

V and J are TRBV2 and TRBJ2-1; 7 bases map to TRBD2. V lost 2 bases and J lost 3; bases outside the gene matches: 7. Germline lookup yields CDR1 SNHLY and CDR2 FYNNEI. The CDR3 has 16 residues. This chain's CDR3 is CASSEKAGVFYNEQFF. The CDR3 nucleotides are TGTGCCAGCAGTGAAAAGGCGGGAGTGTTCTACAATGAGCAGTTCTTC. Combining the CDR3 with reference TRBV2 and TRBJ2-1 gives the whole variable domain EPEVTQTPSHQVTQMGQEVILRCVPISNHLYFYWYRQILGQKVEFLVSFYNNEISEKSEIFDDQFSVERPDGSNFTLKIRSTKLEDSAMYFCASSEKAGVFYNEQFFGPGTRLTVL.

The chain employs TRBV7-6 and TRBJ2-5; D gene ambiguous. The CDR3 has 13 residues. Looked up from germline, CDR1 is SGHVS and CDR2 is FNYEAQ. With 4 bases removed from V and 1 base from J, the gap between germline ends came to 7 bases. The CDR3 DNA sequence: TGTGCCAGCAGCTGGCAGCCCCAAGAGACCCAGTACTTC. Encoded protein: CASSWQPQETQYF.

This clone was seen ten or more times. The chain is built from TRBV7-3 and TRBJ1-1; D may be TRBD1 (5 bases). The CDR3 contains 15 residues. Germline CDR1 reads SGHTA; CDR2 reads FQGTGA. V was shortened by 3 bases and J by 5 bases, with 16 bases between the two germline ends. This CDR3 reads CASSFNDSPGTEAFF. In nucleotides, the CDR3 is TGTGCCAGCAGCTTTAACGACAGCCCGGGGACTGAAGCTTTCTTT.

The V call is TRBV7-2, the J call TRBJ1-1, with 7 bases matching TRBD1. V lost 5 bases to trimming and J lost 0 bases; unmatched junction nucleotides: 6. CDR1 is SGHTA and CDR2 is FQGNSA in the germline V gene. The CDR3 has 15 amino acids. CDR3 in amino acids: CASSPLGGLNTEAFF. The CDR3 nucleotides are TGTGCCAGCAGCCCACTAGGGGGCCTGAACACTGAAGCTTTCTTT. The variable domain in full, with the rest retrieved from reference TRBV7-2 and TRBJ1-1, is GAGVSQSPSNKVTEKGKDVELRCDPISGHTALYWYRQSLGQGLEFLIYFQGNSAPDKSGLPSDRFSAERTGGSVSTLTIQRTQQEDSAVYLCASSPLGGLNTEAFFGQGTRLTVV.

The chain is built from TRBV6-5 and TRBJ1-1; D is uncertain. This CDR3 has 13 residues. Deletions cut 7 bases from V and 5 bases from J, with 14 bases between. Germline CDR1 is MNHEY and CDR2 is SVGAGI. The CDR3 protein is CASTPDGKTEAFF. CDR3 bases: TGTGCCAGCACCCCGGACGGGAAGACTGAAGCTTTCTTT.

The rearrangement links TRBV10-1 to TRBJ2-7; a possible D gene is TRBD2 (6 bases). This CDR3 region has 12 residues. In germline, CDR1 is WNHNN, CDR2 SYGVQD (reference sequence). Trimming left V 7 bases short and J 4 bases short, with 11 bases between. In DNA, the CDR3 is TGCGCCAGCATCCGGGCGGGGTACGAGCAGTACTTC. This encodes CASIRAGYEQYF.

V and J are TRBV18 and TRBJ2-2, with D perhaps TRBD2 (6 bases). V was pared by 3 bases and J by 5 bases, with 19 bases between. CDR1 and CDR2 (germline): KGHSH, LQKENI. The CDR3 runs to 17 residues. CDR3 residues: CASSPPGLPGGTGELFF. The DNA of the CDR3 is TGTGCCAGCTCACCTCCGGGACTCCCTGGAGGGACCGGGGAGCTGTTTTTT. Full variable domain (rest looked up from reference TRBV18 and TRBJ2-2): NAGVMQNPRHLVRRRGQEARLRCSPMKGHSHVYWYRQLPEEGLKFMVYLQKENIIDESGMPKERFSAEFPKEGPSILRIQQVVRGDSAAYFCASSPPGLPGGTGELFFGEGSRLTVL.

The chain has TRBV27 and TRBJ1-3; TRBD1 aligns across 8 bases. CDR3 length equals 15 residues. Germline V gene sequence: CDR1 MNHEY, CDR2 SMNVEV (reference sequence). With 5 bases clipped from V and 0 bases from J, the junction kept 3 bases outside the gene matches. CDR3 DNA sequence: TGTGCCAGCAGTCCAGGGGGCGGCTCTGGAAACACCATATATTTT. Protein: CASSPGGGSGNTIYF.

The chain carries TRBV4-1 and TRBJ1-2, with TRBD1 matching 7 bases. The length of the CDR3 is 15 residues. Germline V lookup: CDR1 MGHRA, CDR2 YSYEKL. Losses at the gene ends were 4 bases for V and 1 base for J; bases not matched to a gene: 6. The CDR3 reads CASSPTQGVNYGYTF. As DNA, the CDR3 is TGCGCCAGCAGCCCCACCCAGGGGGTTAACTATGGCTACACCTTC.

The chain has TRBV30 and TRBJ1-2, with D unclear. From germline, CDR1 is GTSNPN and CDR2 SVGIG (reference sequence). CDR3 length: 11 amino acids. Trimming took off 5 bases at V and 3 bases at J, with 7 bases between the two ends. CDR3 DNA: TGTGCCTGGCAACTGTACTATGGCTACACCTTC. This gives the protein CAWQLYYGYTF.

The gene calls are TRBV14 and TRBJ1-1; possible D gene TRBD1, 6 bases. The CDR3 has 19 residues. Germline V gene sequence: CDR1 SGHDN, CDR2 FVKESK. V shed 2 bases and J shed 4 bases, with 26 bases lying between them. The CDR3 loop is CASSQKTGGAGDFTTEAFF. CDR3 in DNA: TGTGCCAGCAGCCAAAAAACGGGCGGGGCAGGGGATTTTACCACTGAAGCTTTCTTT.

The chain couples TRBV7-3 to TRBJ2-3; TRBD2 matches at 8 bases. Per the germline V gene, CDR1 is SGHTA and CDR2 is FQGTGA. Trimming at V came to 5 bases and at J to 5 bases, leaving 3 bases not matched to a gene. The CDR3 is 13 residues long. The CDR3 region is CASSALAGDTQYF. As DNA, the CDR3 is TGTGCCAGCAGCGCCCTAGCGGGAGATACGCAGTATTTT.

J is TRBJ1-1 and V is TRBV18; tentatively, D is TRBD1 (5 bases). The germline CDR1 and CDR2 sequences are KGHSH and LQKENI. The CDR3 sequence is 14 residues long. The V end was cut by 6 bases, the J end by 1 base, with 12 bases between. CDR3: CASSRGVENTEAFF. As DNA, the CDR3 is TGTGCCAGCTCGAGGGGAGTAGAGAACACTGAAGCTTTCTTT.